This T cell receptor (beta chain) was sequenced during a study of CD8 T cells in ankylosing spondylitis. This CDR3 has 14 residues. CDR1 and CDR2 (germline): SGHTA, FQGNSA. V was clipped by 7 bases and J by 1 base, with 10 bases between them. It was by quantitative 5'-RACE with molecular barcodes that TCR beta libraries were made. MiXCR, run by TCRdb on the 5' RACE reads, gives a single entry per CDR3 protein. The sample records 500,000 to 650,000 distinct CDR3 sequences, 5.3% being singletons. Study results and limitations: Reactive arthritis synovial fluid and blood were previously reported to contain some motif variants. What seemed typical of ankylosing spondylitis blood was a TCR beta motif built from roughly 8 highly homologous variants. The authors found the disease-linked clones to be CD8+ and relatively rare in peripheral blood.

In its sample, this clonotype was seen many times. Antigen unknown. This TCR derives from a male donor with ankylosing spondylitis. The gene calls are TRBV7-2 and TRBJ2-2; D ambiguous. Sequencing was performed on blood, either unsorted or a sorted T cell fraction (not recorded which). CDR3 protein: CASTRDQNTGELFF. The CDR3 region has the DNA TGTGCCAGCACCCGCGACCAGAACACCGGGGAGCTGTTTTTT.